Sequencing of this T cell receptor beta chain was carried out in a study of T cell responses to AZD1222 COVID-19 vaccine. Whole-study findings and limits: Spike as a whole was targeted by vaccine-associated CD4 TCRs, dominant at 160-218 and 743-854. Recipients of two AZD1222 doses showed rising Spike-specific TCR breadth and depth. Nearly half of the spike-specific TCRs reportedly recognize variant regions that carry no mutations. Donors were largely white British and mainly female; clonal diversity was possibly underestimated.

Here immunoSEQ multiplex PCR was the method, and the copy in TCRdb shows in-frame clones only, minus some. Of about 69,000 clones listed, less than 85% are singletons. Notes on this clone: Its target is not known.

The material was peripheral blood, obtained 28 days after the second AZD1222 dose. The origin of this receptor is an adult who received the AZD1222 COVID-19 vaccine.

The CDR3 DNA follows: TGTGCCAGCAGTTACTCCTCTAACTCCGGGCCCCAGCATTTT. It translates to CASSYSSNSGPQHF. This sequence joins TRBV6-5 and TRBJ1-5, with D unresolved. Germline V CDR1 and CDR2: MNHEY, SVGAGI. This CDR3 region has 14 residues. Trimming shortened V by 0 bases and J by 9 bases, and 12 bases separated the two germline ends.